The 30 T cell receptor beta chains in this list originate from one sample, sequenced in a study of Ad26.COV2.S vaccination and SARS-CoV-2 variants. This table comes from immunoSEQ multiplex PCR, and its TCRdb copy is limited to in-frame clones, with some not included. Of approximately 480,000 clones in the sample, 87% were seen once. Treatment reported: 15 to 20 received Ad26.COV2.S at low or high dose, single or two shots; five or six received placebo; per-sample allocation not given. Collection of samples fell on day 63 after the first vaccine or placebo injection. The specimen comprised peripheral blood, sampled in a trial of Ad26.COV2.S vaccine versus placebo. The receptors here all came from a person aged 18-65 years who received the Ad26.COV2.S COVID-19 vaccine or a placebo.

V and J are TRBV15 and TRBJ1-6, with D possibly TRBD1 on 6 matching bases. The CDR3 sequence is 15 residues long. With 1 base removed from V and 11 bases from J, the gap between germline ends came to 15 bases. The germline CDR1 and CDR2 sequences are LNHNV and YYDKDF (reference sequence). In DNA form, the CDR3 reads TGTGCCACCAGCAGAGGGGTACAGGGAGGGGCACCCCTCCACTTT. Protein product: CATSRGVQGGAPLHF.

V gene TRBV4-2 combines with J gene TRBJ1-4, with 8 bases identical to TRBD1. V lost 1 base, J lost 2 bases, and 3 bases stayed unmatched. CDR3 length: 16 residues. Looked up from germline, CDR1 is LGHNA and CDR2 is YNFKEQ. CDR3 in amino acids: CASSQGSGGTNEKLFF. DNA for the CDR3: TGTGCCAGCAGCCAAGGTTCAGGGGGCACTAATGAAAAACTGTTTTTT.

The V gene is TRBV7-8, the J gene TRBJ1-3; no clear D gene. Between the trimmed V and J ends, which lost 8 bases and 0 bases, there was a span of 17 bases. CDR1 and CDR2 from the germline V gene are SGHVS and FQNEAQ. This CDR3 spans 16 amino acids. DNA for the CDR3: TGTGCCAGCCAGCTTAATCTCGGCAGCTCTGGAAACACCATATATTTT. This codes for CASQLNLGSSGNTIYF.

This sequence joins TRBV18 and TRBJ2-3; 10 nucleotides agree with TRBD2. The CDR3 extends over 15 amino acids. The V segment lost 3 bases and the J segment 3 bases; nucleotides outside the gene matches: 3. Germline CDR1 is KGHSH and CDR2 is LQKENI. The chain's CDR3 is CASSPWTSGTDTQYF. DNA for the CDR3: TGTGCCAGCTCACCTTGGACTAGCGGAACAGATACGCAGTATTTT.

This clone is a singleton in its sample. The chain carries TRBV2 and TRBJ1-2, with TRBD1 as a possible D gene (5 bases). CDR3 length: 14 residues. The V end was cut by 1 base, the J end by 3 bases, with 9 bases between. Germline CDR1 and CDR2: SNHLY and FYNNEI. Written as DNA, the CDR3 is TGTGCCAGCAGTGAAGACACAGGTTACTATGGCTACACCTTC. It translates to CASSEDTGYYGYTF.

V gene TRBV5-1 combines with J gene TRBJ2-5, with 14 bases that match TRBD2. Germline CDR1 and CDR2: SGHRS and YFSETQ. J lost 8 bases, V lost 4 bases, and 4 bases had no gene match. This CDR3 is 14 amino acids long. The CDR3 DNA follows: TGCGCCAGCAGCGCGGGACTAGCGGGAGTTACCCAGTACTTC. It encodes CASSAGLAGVTQYF.

This clone was observed a single time. The chain joins TRBV7-8 to TRBJ1-2, with no clear D. The CDR3 has 16 amino acids. Per germline, CDR1 SGHVS and CDR2 FQNEAQ. With 0 bases removed from V and 8 bases from J, the gap between germline ends came to 19 bases. The CDR3 nucleotides are TGTGCCAGCAGCTTAGCGCTTTCAGGCGGGTCTAGGGGCTACACCTTC. Translation: CASSLALSGGSRGYTF.

J is TRBJ2-1 and V is TRBV9, with D perhaps TRBD2 (5 bases). The CDR3 is made up of 14 amino acids. V shed 2 bases and J shed 6 bases, with 12 bases lying between them. Germline V gives CDR1 SGDLS, CDR2 YYNGEE. As DNA, the CDR3 is TGTGCCAGCAGCGTGGGGAGTTATGGCAATGAGCAGTTCTTC. Translating it yields CASSVGSYGNEQFF.

This chain connects TRBV2 to TRBJ2-2, with 7 bases fitting TRBD2. Trimming cost V 6 bases and J 8 bases; bases outside gene matches: 6. Germline V CDR1 and CDR2: SNHLY, FYNNEI. CDR3 length: 13 amino acids. CDR3 sequence: CASRPRGEGELFF. CDR3 bases: TGTGCCAGCAGGCCCCGGGGGGAGGGGGAGCTGTTTTTT.

The chain couples TRBV12-3 or TRBV12-4 to TRBJ2-7, with D unresolved. The CDR3 has 12 amino acids. V lost 3 bases and J lost 3, with 6 bases in between. The CDR3 sequence is CASSFPNYEQYF. CDR3 nucleotide sequence: TGTGCCAGCAGTTTTCCAAACTACGAGCAGTACTTC.

The chain recombines TRBV5-4 with TRBJ2-2; D unclear. Per germline, CDR1 SGHNT and CDR2 YYREEE (reference sequence). The length of the CDR3 is 13 residues. V lost 4 bases and J lost 5, with 9 bases in between. The CDR3 sequence is CASSPIITGELFF. CDR3 nucleotide sequence: TGTGCCAGCAGCCCAATCATAACCGGGGAGCTGTTTTTT.

The chain carries TRBV25-1 and TRBJ2-1, with 15 bases that match TRBD2. This CDR3 has 17 amino acids. Germline CDR1 is MGHDK and CDR2 is SYGVNS. V shed 5 bases, J shed 5 bases, and the junction held 7 bases outside the gene matches. CDR3 in amino acids: CASSRGLAGGRDNEQFF. In nucleotides, the CDR3 is TGTGCCAGCAGTCGGGGACTAGCGGGAGGCCGGGACAATGAGCAGTTCTTC.

This clone was detected only a few times. This chain connects TRBV7-9 to TRBJ2-7; maybe TRBD1 (6 bases). V lost 1 base and J lost 1, with 11 bases in between. This CDR3 comprises 15 residues. Germline CDR1 SEHNR, CDR2 FQNEAQ (reference sequence). In DNA form, the CDR3 reads TGTGCCAGCAGCTTAGAGGGGCAGGGGTCCTACGAGCAGTACTTC. Amino acid sequence: CASSLEGQGSYEQYF.

J is TRBJ2-1 and V is TRBV7-2, with D perhaps matching TRBD2 (6 bases). V lost 0 bases, J lost 3 bases, and 15 bases lay in between. This CDR3 has 17 amino acids. The germline V gene encodes CDR1 SGHTA and CDR2 FQGNSA. For the CDR3, the DNA is TGTGCCAGCAGCTTAGCGCCGACCGGAGGGATCTACAATGAGCAGTTCTTC. This encodes CASSLAPTGGIYNEQFF.

This sequence joins TRBV24-1 and TRBJ2-3, with 8 bases matching TRBD1. V was pared by 4 bases and J by 3 bases, with 5 bases of the junction left unmatched. CDR3 length equals 15 residues. CDR1 is KGHDR and CDR2 is SFDVKD in the germline V gene. CDR3 protein: CATSEDRGFTDTQYF. CDR3 in DNA: TGTGCCACCAGTGAAGACAGGGGCTTTACAGATACGCAGTATTTT.

The chain recombines TRBV6-2 or TRBV6-3 with TRBJ2-2; no clear D. The CDR3 runs 16 residues. The V and J ends lost 0 bases and 3 bases respectively, with 11 bases between them. Germline-derived CDR1 and CDR2 are MNHEY and SVGEGT. As DNA, the CDR3 is TGTGCCAGCAGTTACTCGAAAGGTAGACACACCGGGGAGCTGTTTTTT. Protein product: CASSYSKGRHTGELFF.

This chain connects TRBV5-4 to TRBJ2-2, with unresolved D. The V end was cut by 4 bases, the J end by 5 bases, with 18 bases between. Germline CDR1 reads SGHNT; CDR2 reads YYREEE (reference sequence). The CDR3 totals 16 residues. The CDR3 loop reads CASSATRPIGTGELFF. CDR3 DNA: TGTGCCAGCAGCGCTACACGACCCATAGGGACCGGGGAGCTGTTTTTT.

This clone was detected only once. The chain employs TRBV9 and TRBJ2-1; perhaps TRBD1 as D (5 bases). This CDR3 region has 15 residues. Trimming took 0 bases from V and 6 from J, leaving 13 bases between them. Germline assignment: CDR1 SGDLS and CDR2 YYNGEE. This chain's CDR3 is CASSVVSGPSNEQFF. DNA of the CDR3: TGTGCCAGCAGCGTAGTGTCAGGGCCTAGCAATGAGCAGTTCTTC.

A word on this clone: At one of its ends the junction is not consistent with the germline gene, which may arise from a read error. The V call is TRBV3-1 (or the pseudogene TRBV3-2), the J call TRBJ2-3, with TRBD1 matching over 7 bases. This CDR3 spans 15 amino acids. Germline CDR1 reads LGHDT; CDR2 reads YNNKEL (reference sequence). In DNA form, the CDR3 reads TGTGCCAACAGCCAAAGAGGGGGCGGGTTGGATACGCAGTATTTT. This encodes CANSQRGGGLDTQYF.

This CDR3 reads CASSDQRQGARTEAFF. The CDR3 DNA sequence: TGTGCCAGCAGTGACCAACGACAGGGAGCGAGAACTGAAGCTTTCTTT. V is TRBV25-1 and J is TRBJ1-1, with 7 bases fitting TRBD1. Per germline, CDR1 MGHDK and CDR2 SYGVNS. With V trimmed by 3 bases and J by 5 bases, 12 bases remained unmatched. This CDR3 is 16 amino acids long.

The chain uses TRBV5-4 and TRBJ1-1; D unresolved. This CDR3 is 14 amino acids long. The germline V gene has CDR1 SGHNT and CDR2 YYREEE (reference sequence). With 0 bases removed from V and 4 bases from J, the gap between germline ends came to 10 bases. The CDR3 bases are TGTGCCAGCAGCTTGGGAAGGCCAGCCACTGAAGCTTTCTTT. Residues: CASSLGRPATEAFF.

The chain carries TRBV7-2 and TRBJ1-1; no definite D call. V was clipped by 1 base and J by 4 bases, with 7 bases between them. The CDR3 loop spans 13 amino acids. Germline CDR1 reads SGHTA; CDR2 reads FQGNSA. The CDR3 loop reads CASSLGAATEAFF. CDR3 DNA: TGTGCCAGCAGCTTAGGGGCAGCCACTGAAGCTTTCTTT.

This chain joins TRBV30 and TRBJ2-5; D unclear. The ends were cut back, 2 bases at V and 1 base at J, with 5 bases in the middle. From germline, CDR1 is GTSNPN and CDR2 SVGIG (reference sequence). The CDR3 has 12 amino acids. The CDR3 DNA sequence: TGTGCCTGGAGTTATAGCCAAGAGACCCAGTACTTC. Its protein product is CAWSYSQETQYF.

This sequence joins TRBV28 and TRBJ1-2, with TRBD1 as a possible D gene (5 bases). The CDR3 loop spans 14 amino acids. CDR1 is MDHEN and CDR2 is SYDVKM in the germline V gene. Deletions cut 8 bases from V and 6 bases from J, with 19 bases between. CDR3: CASGNTGRLDGYTF. The CDR3 DNA is TGTGCCAGCGGAAACACGGGACGCCTGGATGGCTACACCTTC.

The genes are TRBV10-3 and TRBJ1-2, with D maybe TRBD1 (5 bases). CDR1 ENHRY and CDR2 SYGVKD come from the germline V gene. CDR3 length: 12 residues. Trimming pared 8 bases from V and 6 bases from J, leaving 13 bases between. CDR3 nucleotide sequence: TGTGCCATCGGGGCAGGGACGGATGGCTACACCTTC. Encoded protein: CAIGAGTDGYTF.

The chain employs TRBV27 and TRBJ1-1, with D perhaps TRBD1 (5 bases). V shed 5 bases and J shed 0 bases, with 19 bases lying between them. Germline V gene data show CDR1 as MNHEY and CDR2 as SMNVEV (reference sequence). The CDR3 contains 17 residues. CDR3 sequence reads: CASSPVRQGGMNTEAFF. The DNA of the CDR3 is TGTGCCAGCAGTCCCGTTCGGCAGGGCGGGATGAACACTGAAGCTTTCTTT.

The chain joins TRBV28 to TRBJ2-2, with 7 bases aligning to TRBD2. Germline V lookup: CDR1 MDHEN, CDR2 SYDVKM. The CDR3 extends over 16 amino acids. After removal of 5 bases from V and 0 bases from J, the junction contained 6 bases not matched to a gene. The DNA for the CDR3 is TGTGCCAGCAGTCCCAGACTAGCTACGAACACCGGGGAGCTGTTTTTT. Protein: CASSPRLATNTGELFF.

Points on this clone: The same CDR3 is also encoded by other DNA sequences in this sample. V gene TRBV29-1 combines with J gene TRBJ2-7, with 8 bases matching TRBD2. This CDR3 has 11 residues. V shed 6 bases and J 2 bases; nucleotides not matched to a gene: 0. Germline V CDR1 and CDR2: SQVTM, ANQGSEA. The CDR3 DNA is TGCAGCGTCGGGGGGGCCTACGAGCAGTACTTC. It encodes CSVGGAYEQYF.

The V call is TRBV19, the J call TRBJ1-2; 7 nucleotides agree with TRBD1. This CDR3 has 14 residues. V trimming: 5 bases; J trimming: 6 bases; junction bases outside the gene matches: 9. Germline lookup yields CDR1 LNHDA and CDR2 SQIVND (reference sequence). The CDR3 DNA reads TGTGCCAGTAGTTTCCAAACAGGGGAGAATGGCTACACCTTC. Its translation: CASSFQTGENGYTF.

The chain couples TRBV11-1 to TRBJ2-6, with D possibly TRBD2 on 6 matching bases. V was trimmed by 1 base and J by 2 bases, leaving 6 bases between them. Germline assignment: CDR1 SGHAT and CDR2 FQDESV (reference sequence). The CDR3 contains 15 residues. The CDR3 nucleotides read TGTGCCAGCAGCTTAGGGACTACTGGGGCCAACGTCCTGACTTTC. Protein product: CASSLGTTGANVLTF.